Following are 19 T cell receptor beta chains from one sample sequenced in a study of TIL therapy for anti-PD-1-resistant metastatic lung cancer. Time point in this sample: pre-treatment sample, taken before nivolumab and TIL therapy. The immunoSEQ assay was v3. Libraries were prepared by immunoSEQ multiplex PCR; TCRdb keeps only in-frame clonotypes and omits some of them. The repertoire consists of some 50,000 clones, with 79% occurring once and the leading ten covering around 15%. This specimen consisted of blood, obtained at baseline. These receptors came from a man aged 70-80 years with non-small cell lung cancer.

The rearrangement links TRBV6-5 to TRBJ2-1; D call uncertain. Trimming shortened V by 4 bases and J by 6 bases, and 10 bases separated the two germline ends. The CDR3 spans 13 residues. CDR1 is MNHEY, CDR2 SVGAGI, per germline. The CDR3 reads CASSWREPNEQFF. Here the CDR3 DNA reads TGTGCCAGCAGTTGGCGAGAACCCAATGAGCAGTTCTTC.

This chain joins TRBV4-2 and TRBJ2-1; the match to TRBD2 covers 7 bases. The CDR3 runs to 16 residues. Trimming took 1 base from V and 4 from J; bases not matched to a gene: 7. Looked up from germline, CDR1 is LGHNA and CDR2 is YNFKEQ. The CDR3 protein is CASSQGREVSYNEQFF. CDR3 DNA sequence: TGTGCCAGCAGCCAAGGTCGGGAGGTATCTTACAATGAGCAGTTCTTC.

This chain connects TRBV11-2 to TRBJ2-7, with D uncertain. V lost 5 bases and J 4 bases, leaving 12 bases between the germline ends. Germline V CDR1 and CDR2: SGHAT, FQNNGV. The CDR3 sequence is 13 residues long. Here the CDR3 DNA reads TGTGCCAGCAGCGGCGCGCGAGGTTACGAGCAGTACTTC. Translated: CASSGARGYEQYF.

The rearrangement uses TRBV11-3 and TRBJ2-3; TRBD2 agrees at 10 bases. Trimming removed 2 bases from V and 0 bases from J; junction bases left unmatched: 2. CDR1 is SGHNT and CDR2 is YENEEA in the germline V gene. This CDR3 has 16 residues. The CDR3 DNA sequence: TGTGCCAGCAGCTTACTAGCGGGAGCCAGCACAGATACGCAGTATTTT. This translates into CASSLLAGASTDTQYF. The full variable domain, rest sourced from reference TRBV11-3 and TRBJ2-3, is EAGVVQSPRYKIIEKKQPVAFWCNPISGHNTLYWYLQNLGQGPELLIRYENEEAVDDSQLPKDRFSAERLKGVDSTLKIQPAELGDSAVYLCASSLLAGASTDTQYFGPGTRLTVL.

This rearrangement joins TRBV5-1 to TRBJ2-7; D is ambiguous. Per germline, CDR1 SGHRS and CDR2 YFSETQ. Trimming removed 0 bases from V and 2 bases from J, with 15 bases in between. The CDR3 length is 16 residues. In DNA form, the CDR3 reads TGCGCCAGCAGCTTGGGGACCCACGAATTGGCCTACGAGCAGTACTTC. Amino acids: CASSLGTHELAYEQYF.

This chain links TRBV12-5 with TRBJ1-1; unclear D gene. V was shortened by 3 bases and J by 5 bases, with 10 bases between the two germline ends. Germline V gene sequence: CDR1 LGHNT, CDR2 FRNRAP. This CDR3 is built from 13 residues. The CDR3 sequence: CASGLGLGTEAFF. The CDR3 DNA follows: TGTGCTAGTGGTTTAGGTCTGGGGACTGAAGCTTTCTTT.

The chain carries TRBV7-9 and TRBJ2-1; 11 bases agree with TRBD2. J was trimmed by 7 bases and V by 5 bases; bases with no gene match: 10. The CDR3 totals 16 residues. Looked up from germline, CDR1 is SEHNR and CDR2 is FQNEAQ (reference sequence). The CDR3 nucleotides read TGTGCCAGCAGCCCTCTTGAGACTAGCGGGACAAATGAGCAGTTCTTC. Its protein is CASSPLETSGTNEQFF.

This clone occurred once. The CDR3 is CASSLSTGYATNEKLFF. CDR3 nucleotides: TGTGCCAGCAGCTTATCGACAGGCTATGCAACTAATGAAAAACTGTTTTTT. The chain couples TRBV7-6 to TRBJ1-4, with a possible D match to TRBD1 (6 bases). The V gene's germline CDR1 is SGHVS and CDR2 FNYEAQ. The V end lost 2 bases, the J end lost 0 bases, and 13 bases lay between the germline ends. The CDR3 has 17 amino acids.

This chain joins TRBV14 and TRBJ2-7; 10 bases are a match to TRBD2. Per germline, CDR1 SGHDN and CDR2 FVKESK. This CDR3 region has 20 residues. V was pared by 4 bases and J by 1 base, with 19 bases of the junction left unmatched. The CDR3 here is CASSRIMAAGGRSGSYEQYF. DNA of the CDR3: TGTGCCAGCAGCCGCATTATGGCAGCGGGAGGGCGGTCTGGATCCTACGAGCAGTACTTC.

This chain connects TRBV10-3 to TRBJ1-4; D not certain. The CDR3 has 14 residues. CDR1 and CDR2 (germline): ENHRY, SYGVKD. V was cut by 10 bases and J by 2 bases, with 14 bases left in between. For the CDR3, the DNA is TGTGCCACGAGGGAAGGTACGACTAATGAAAAACTGTTTTTT. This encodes CATREGTTNEKLFF.

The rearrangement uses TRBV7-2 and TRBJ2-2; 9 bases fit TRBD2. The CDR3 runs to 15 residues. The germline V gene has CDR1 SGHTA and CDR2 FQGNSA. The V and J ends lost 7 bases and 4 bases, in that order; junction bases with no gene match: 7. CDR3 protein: CASNLLAGPTGELFF. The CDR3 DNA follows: TGTGCCAGCAACCTCCTAGCGGGGCCCACCGGGGAGCTGTTTTTT.

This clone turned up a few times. CDR3 amino acids: CASSITGPFYSGAYEQYF. The CDR3 DNA follows: TGCGCCAGCAGCATAACAGGACCCTTCTACTCAGGGGCCTACGAGCAGTACTTC. The V call is TRBV5-1, the J call TRBJ2-7; TRBD1 is a possible D gene (6 bases). This CDR3 is built from 18 residues. V gave up 4 bases and J gave up 2 bases, with 25 bases separating them. From germline, CDR1 is SGHRS and CDR2 YFSETQ.

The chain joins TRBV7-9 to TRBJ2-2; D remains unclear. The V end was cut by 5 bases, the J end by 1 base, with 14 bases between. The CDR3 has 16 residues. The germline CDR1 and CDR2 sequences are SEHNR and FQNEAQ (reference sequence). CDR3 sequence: CASSQWLTQNTGELFF. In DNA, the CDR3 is TGTGCCAGCAGCCAATGGCTGACACAGAACACCGGGGAGCTGTTTTTT.

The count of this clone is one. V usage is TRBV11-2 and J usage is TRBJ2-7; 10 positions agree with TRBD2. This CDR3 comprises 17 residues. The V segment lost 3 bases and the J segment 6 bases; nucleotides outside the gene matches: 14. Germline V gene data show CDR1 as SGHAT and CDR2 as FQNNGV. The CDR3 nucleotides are TGTGCCAGCAGCTTTAGAGGGATCGGAGCGGGAGGGGGCGAGCAGTACTTC. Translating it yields CASSFRGIGAGGGEQYF.

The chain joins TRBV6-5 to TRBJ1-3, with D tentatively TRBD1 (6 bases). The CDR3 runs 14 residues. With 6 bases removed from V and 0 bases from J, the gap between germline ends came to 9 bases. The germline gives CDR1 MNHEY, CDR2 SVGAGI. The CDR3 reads CASREQGSGNTIYF. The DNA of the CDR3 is TGTGCCAGCAGGGAACAGGGCTCTGGAAACACCATATATTTT.

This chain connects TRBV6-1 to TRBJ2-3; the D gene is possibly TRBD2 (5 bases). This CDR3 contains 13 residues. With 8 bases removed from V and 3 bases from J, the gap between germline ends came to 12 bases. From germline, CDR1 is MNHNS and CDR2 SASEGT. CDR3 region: CASAGLLTDTQYF. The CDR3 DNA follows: TGTGCCAGCGCAGGACTCTTGACAGATACGCAGTATTTT.

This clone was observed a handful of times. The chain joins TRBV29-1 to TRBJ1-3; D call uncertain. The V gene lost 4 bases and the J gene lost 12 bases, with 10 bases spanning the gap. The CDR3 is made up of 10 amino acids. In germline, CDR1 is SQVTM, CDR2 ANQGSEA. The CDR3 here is CSVGEGHIYF. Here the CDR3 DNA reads TGCAGCGTTGGGGAGGGCCACATATATTTT.

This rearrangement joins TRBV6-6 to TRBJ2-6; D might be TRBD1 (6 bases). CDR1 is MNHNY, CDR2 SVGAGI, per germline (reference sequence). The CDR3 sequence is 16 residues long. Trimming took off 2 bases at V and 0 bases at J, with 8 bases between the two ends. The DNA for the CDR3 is TGTGCCAGCAGTTACGGACAGACCTCTGGGGCCAACGTCCTGACTTTC. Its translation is CASSYGQTSGANVLTF.

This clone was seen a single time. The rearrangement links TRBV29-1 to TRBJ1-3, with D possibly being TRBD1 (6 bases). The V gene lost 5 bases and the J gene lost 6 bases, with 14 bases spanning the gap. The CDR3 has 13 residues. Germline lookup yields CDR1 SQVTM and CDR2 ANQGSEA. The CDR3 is CSVTGARENTIYF. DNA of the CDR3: TGCAGCGTTACGGGGGCGAGGGAAAACACCATATATTTT.